The table lists the clone carrying this T cell receptor (beta chain) with many counts. The sample is drawn from a study of early T cells in non-severe SARS-CoV-2 infection. This CDR3 region has 13 residues. Looked up from germline, CDR1 is SGHAT and CDR2 is FQNNGV. V lost 0 bases, J lost 5 bases, and 8 bases lay in between. One entry per CDR3 protein, called by TCRdb with MiXCR from the 5' RACE reads. The sample holds over 70,000 distinct CDR3 sequences, approximately 15% seen once. V and J are TRBV11-2 and TRBJ2-7, with a tentative D call TRBD1 (6 bases). The sequencing input was whole blood. The clonotype was recovered from an adult who was a healthcare worker with PCR-confirmed SARS-CoV-2 infection or an uninfected control (not recorded which). DNA for the CDR3: TGTGCCAGCAGCTTAGACAGGGACAACGAGCAGTACTTC. This encodes CASSLDRDNEQYF.